This T cell receptor beta chain was profiled in a study of T-cell memory formation after mild COVID-19. Across the whole study: Clusters were largely donor specific.

UMIs and sample barcodes were carried by the TCR alpha and TCR beta cDNA libraries that 5'RACE produced using constant-segment primers. TCRdb redid the calling of the 5' RACE reads with MiXCR, one entry per CDR3 protein. This table holds under 250,000 distinct CDR3 sequences, roughly a tenth found once. Overall study results and limits: There were some responding clones in pre-infection memory, which suggested that cross-reactive memory had joined. Specificity for SARS-CoV-2 was not confirmed among the second-wave clones peaking on day 37.

This clonotype was counted many times. Antigen: not known. Trimming stripped 4 bases from V and 0 bases from J, with 8 bases between. The CDR3 extends over 13 amino acids. Germline V lookup: CDR1 DFQATT, CDR2 SNEGSKA (reference sequence). The clonotype originates from a man in his late teens or twenties who had mild COVID-19 (a few samples of this study predate the infection). Cell type and time point are not known. V usage is TRBV20-1 and J usage is TRBJ2-3; weak D call: TRBD2 (5 bases). Input material: PBMCs or a T cell subset sorted from them (not recorded which). The CDR3 DNA reads as TGCAGTGCTACTAGGACTAGCACAGATACGCAGTATTTT. Amino acid sequence: CSATRTSTDTQYF.